This T cell receptor beta chain was captured by sequencing in a study of T cells in Graves' hyperthyroidism and ophthalmopathy. Whole-study results and caveats: Clonotypes that were expanded in thyroid above 0.001 mostly appeared in blood too.

RNA transcripts served as the template for amplifying TCR beta CDR3 regions. The HTBI set primed first-round TCR CDR3 RT-PCR. In TCRdb, the multiplex PCR reads were re-called with MiXCR into one record per CDR3 protein. Altogether around 690,000 distinct CDR3 sequences are present, 15% to 20% being singletons, with the ten largest covering 15% to 19%. Germline V gene lookup returns CDR1 SGHRS and CDR2 YFSETQ. V was clipped by 5 bases and J by 5 bases, with 10 bases between them. The CDR3 runs 13 residues. This clonotype was recorded at least ten times. Its antigen is still unknown. This TCR was recovered from a man aged 50 to 60 with Graves' hyperthyroidism. The sequenced sample consisted of blood. The V gene is TRBV5-1, the J gene TRBJ2-2, with TRBD2 as a possible D gene (5 bases). CDR3 loop: CASRLVITGELFF. In nucleotides, the CDR3 is TGCGCCAGCAGACTAGTTATAACCGGGGAGCTGTTTTTT.